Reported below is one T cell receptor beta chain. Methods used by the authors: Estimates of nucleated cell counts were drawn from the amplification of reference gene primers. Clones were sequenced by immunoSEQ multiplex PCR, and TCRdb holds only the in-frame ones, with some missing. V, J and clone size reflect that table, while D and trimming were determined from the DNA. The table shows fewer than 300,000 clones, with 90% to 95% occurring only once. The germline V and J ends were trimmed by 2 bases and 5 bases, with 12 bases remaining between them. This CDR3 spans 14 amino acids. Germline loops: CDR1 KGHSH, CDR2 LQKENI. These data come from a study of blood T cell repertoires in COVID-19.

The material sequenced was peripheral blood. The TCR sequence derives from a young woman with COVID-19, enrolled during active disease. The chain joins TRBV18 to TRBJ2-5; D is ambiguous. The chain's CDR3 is CASSPAIAAETQYF. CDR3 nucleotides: TGTGCCAGCTCACCAGCGATAGCCGCCGAGACCCAGTACTTC.